The 18 T cell receptor beta chains below come from one sample, sequenced in a study of spatial heterogeneity in lung cancer. TCRdb re-called the 5' RACE reads with MiXCR, one entry per CDR3 protein. The profile shows some 500 distinct CDR3 sequences, approximately 14% of them singletons. Time point denoted: sample taken at primary tumor resection. Sample: normal lung tissue next to the tumor, taken at surgery. The receptors derive from a male donor with early-stage non-small cell lung cancer.

The chain combines TRBV7-9 with TRBJ1-1; 7 bases align to TRBD1. The CDR3 sequence is 15 residues long. Germline CDR1 SEHNR, CDR2 FQNEAQ (reference sequence). V gave up 2 bases and J gave up 3 bases; unmatched junction bases: 6. As DNA, the CDR3 is TGTGCCAGCAGCTTACCTCCGACAGGGCACACTGAAGCTTTCTTT. It is translated as CASSLPPTGHTEAFF.

By sample share, this clonotype is large (0.1 to 1%). V and J are TRBV12-3 or TRBV12-4 and TRBJ2-1; TRBD1 might be the D (5 bases). V was pared by 1 base and J by 3 bases, with 10 bases between. The CDR3 is made up of 15 amino acids. This CDR3 is CASSLGQGNYNEQFF. CDR3 DNA: TGTGCCAGCAGTTTAGGCCAGGGAAACTACAATGAGCAGTTCTTC.

This clonotype ranks as medium-sized (0.01 to 0.1%). The CDR3 sequence: CASSYSVPWDQGAFF. The CDR3 DNA is TGTGCCAGCAGTTACTCGGTTCCTTGGGACCAAGGAGCTTTCTTT. The rearrangement uses TRBV6-5 and TRBJ1-1, with a weak D call TRBD1 (5 bases). CDR1 and CDR2 (germline): MNHEY, SVGAGI. The CDR3 consists of 15 residues. With 0 bases removed from V and 10 bases from J, the gap between germline ends came to 18 bases.

This clonotype is deemed medium-sized. The chain joins TRBV19 to TRBJ1-2; D is perhaps TRBD1 (5 bases). Germline V gives CDR1 LNHDA, CDR2 SQIVND (reference sequence). V lost 2 bases and J lost 2, with 12 bases in between. There are 15 residues in the CDR3. The CDR3 is CASSIRGGTNYGYTF. DNA for the CDR3: TGTGCCAGTAGTATACGGGGCGGGACGAACTATGGCTACACCTTC.

By sample fraction, this clonotype is medium-sized. The rearrangement links TRBV5-1 to TRBJ2-3; D remains ambiguous. The V gene's germline CDR1 is SGHRS and CDR2 YFSETQ. CDR3 length: 12 residues. Trimming pared 2 bases from V and 2 bases from J, leaving 3 bases between. The CDR3 bases are TGCGCCAGCAGCTTATACACAGATACGCAGTATTTT. Translated, it gives CASSLYTDTQYF.

This clonotype is medium-sized. This chain connects TRBV24-1 to TRBJ2-5, with a possible D match to TRBD1 (6 bases). CDR1 is KGHDR, CDR2 SFDVKD, per germline. Trimming took 5 bases from V and 3 from J, leaving 12 bases between them. The CDR3 has 14 amino acids. The DNA for the CDR3 is TGTGCCACCAGTGGGCCGACAGGTGAAGAGACCCAGTACTTC. It yields the protein CATSGPTGEETQYF.

This clonotype is termed large (0.1 to 1%). V and J are TRBV7-8 and TRBJ2-1; D is possibly TRBD2 (6 bases). The length of the CDR3 is 16 residues. Trimming removed 5 bases from V and 2 bases from J, with 16 bases in between. Germline lookup yields CDR1 SGHVS and CDR2 FQNEAQ. CDR3 in amino acids: CASSLSGPAPYNEQFF. The CDR3 nucleotides are TGTGCCAGCAGCCTTAGCGGCCCTGCCCCCTACAATGAGCAGTTCTTC.

This clonotype is labeled large. The V and J genes are TRBV11-3 and TRBJ2-3, with 12 bases lining up with TRBD2. The germline V gene has CDR1 SGHNT and CDR2 YENEEA. CDR3 length: 18 amino acids. V lost 5 bases, J lost 4 bases, and 13 bases stayed unmatched. The CDR3 DNA follows: TGTGCCAGCAGCCCTGGGACTAGCGGGCGCAGTTGGGCAGATACGCAGTATTTT. Translation: CASSPGTSGRSWADTQYF.

Note on this clonotype: A much larger clone lies a single base off, so this may be a read error. The chain links TRBV12-5 to TRBJ2-2; D not certain. CDR1 and CDR2 (germline): LGHNT, FRNRAP. The CDR3 runs to 17 residues. V lost 1 base and J 4 bases, leaving 16 bases between the germline ends. DNA of the CDR3: TGTGCTAGTGGTTTGGATGGTAGTTGGTTTACCACCGGGGAGCTGTTTTTT. Residues: CASGLDGSWFTTGELFF.

Relative to its sample, this clonotype is medium-sized. This sequence joins TRBV19 and TRBJ1-5; a possible D gene is TRBD1 (6 bases). Germline CDR1 LNHDA, CDR2 SQIVND (reference sequence). This CDR3 contains 15 residues. V was pared by 3 bases and J by 1 base, with 10 bases between. The CDR3, as DNA: TGTGCCAGTAGTATGGAAGACAGGAGCAATCAGCCCCAGCATTTT. Residues: CASSMEDRSNQPQHF.

This clonotype is classed as large. This chain connects TRBV20-1 to TRBJ2-7, with TRBD2 matching 13 bases. Germline trimming cut 2 bases from V and 6 bases from J; bases unmatched to any gene: 7. The CDR3 spans 15 residues. From germline, CDR1 is DFQATT and CDR2 SNEGSKA (reference sequence). In DNA, the CDR3 is TGCAGTGCTAGACCCGGGACTAGCGGGATTCTCGAGCAGTACTTC. Translated, it gives CSARPGTSGILEQYF.

This clonotype is categorized as medium-sized. This chain uses TRBV6-2 or TRBV6-3 with TRBJ2-1; 14 bases are shared with TRBD2. V lost 10 bases, J lost 7 bases, and 3 bases stayed unmatched. This CDR3 is 13 amino acids long. Germline lookup yields CDR1 MNHEY and CDR2 SVGEGT. CDR3: CAIRTSGRNEQFF. The CDR3 bases are TGTGCCATCCGGACTAGCGGGAGGAATGAGCAGTTCTTC.

This clonotype is labeled large. This chain links TRBV6-5 with TRBJ2-7; 10 bases align to TRBD1. J was trimmed by 4 bases and V by 2 bases; bases with no gene match: 5. Per germline, CDR1 MNHEY and CDR2 SVGAGI. This CDR3 is 15 amino acids long. CDR3 sequence: CASSYIDRGQYEQYF. DNA for the CDR3: TGTGCCAGCAGTTACATTGACAGGGGGCAATACGAGCAGTACTTC.

This clonotype was observed at least ten times. This CDR3 is CASTGLNEQYF. CDR3 nucleotide sequence: TGTGCCAGCACTGGGCTGAACGAGCAGTACTTC. The chain links TRBV6-1 to TRBJ2-7; D is unresolved. The germline CDR1 and CDR2 sequences are MNHNS and SASEGT. With 7 bases removed from V and 5 bases from J, the gap between germline ends came to 9 bases. This CDR3 contains 11 residues.

The CDR3 spells CASSWGSANEKLFF. CDR3 bases: TGTGCCAGCAGCTGGGGGTCGGCGAATGAAAAACTGTTTTTT. The V gene is TRBV5-6, the J gene TRBJ1-4; D possibly corresponds to TRBD1 (5 bases). The germline V and J ends were trimmed by 3 bases and 5 bases, with 11 bases remaining between them. The length of the CDR3 is 14 residues. CDR1 is SGHDT, CDR2 YYEEEE, per germline.

This clonotype was counted a single time. This chain joins TRBV4-2 and TRBJ2-7; TRBD2 is a possible D gene (5 bases). The V gene's germline CDR1 is LGHNA and CDR2 YNFKEQ. Trimming shortened V by 1 base and J by 5 bases, and 18 bases separated the two germline ends. CDR3 length: 16 residues. Here the CDR3 reads CASSQVLLVRFNEQYF. The CDR3 DNA reads as TGTGCCAGCAGCCAAGTTTTACTAGTACGTTTCAACGAGCAGTACTTC.

This clonotype has ten or more counts. J is TRBJ2-7 and V is TRBV7-2; maybe TRBD2 (6 bases). Per the germline V gene, CDR1 is SGHTA and CDR2 is FQGNSA. Trimming took off 9 bases at V and 1 base at J, with 16 bases between the two ends. This CDR3 contains 14 residues. The CDR3 bases are TGTGCCAGTGGTGGGGAAGGAGGGTCCTACGAGCAGTACTTC. Protein: CASGGEGGSYEQYF.

This clonotype is termed medium-sized. The chain has TRBV7-9 and TRBJ2-1; TRBD2 matches at 13 bases. Germline CDR1 and CDR2: SEHNR and FQNEAQ (reference sequence). Losses at the gene ends were 5 bases for V and 7 bases for J; bases not matched to a gene: 5. The CDR3 length is 15 residues. The CDR3 DNA is TGTGCCAGCAGCAAACTAGCGGGAGGGTTGAATGAGCAGTTCTTC. Protein sequence: CASSKLAGGLNEQFF.